These 14 T cell receptor beta chains share one sample of origin, sequenced in a study of molecular identifiers for immune sequencing clone quantification. Using its own MiXCR run on the PCR reads, TCRdb lists one record per CDR3 protein. The repertoire has nearly 650,000 distinct CDR3 sequences, approximately 24% of them found once; the top ten carry approximately 0.75%. The specimen was naive CD8+ T cells from blood, with Jurkat cell RNA spiked in. The subset is: FACS-sorted CD8+CD4-CCR7+CD45RA+ naive T cells. The origin of the receptors is a human donor in good health. Some libraries in this study had Jurkat cell RNA spiked in.

This clonotype was observed at least ten times. This chain connects TRBV9 to TRBJ2-2; D ambiguous. Trimming removed 7 bases from V and 6 bases from J, with 7 bases in between. Germline V lookup: CDR1 SGDLS, CDR2 YYNGEE. The CDR3 sequence is 11 residues long. CDR3 sequence (DNA): TGTGCCAGCTCATGGGCCGGGGAGCTGTTTTTT. This encodes CASSWAGELFF. Filled out from reference TRBV9 and TRBJ2-2, the complete variable domain reads DSGVTQTPKHLITATGQRVTLRCSPRSGDLSVYWYQQSLDQGLQFLIQYYNGEERAKGNILERFSAQQFPDLHSELNLSSLELGDSALYFCASSWAGELFFGEGSRLTVL.

This chain connects TRBV9 to TRBJ2-5, with D perhaps assigned TRBD1 or TRBD2 (5 bases each). V was clipped by 3 bases and J by 5 bases, with 17 bases between them. Germline V lookup: CDR1 SGDLS, CDR2 YYNGEE. The length of the CDR3 is 15 residues. CDR3 sequence: CASSGSDTRGETQYF. The CDR3 coding sequence is TGTGCCAGCAGCGGGTCGGACACCCGAGGGGAGACCCAGTACTTC.

This clonotype was seen at least ten times. The gene calls are TRBV7-9 and TRBJ1-5, with TRBD1 identical over 7 bases. This CDR3 spans 14 amino acids. CDR1 is SEHNR, CDR2 FQNEAQ, per germline (reference sequence). The V segment lost 6 bases and the J segment 2 bases; nucleotides outside the gene matches: 4. CDR3 region: CASSWGTGNQPQHF. CDR3 nucleotides: TGTGCCAGCAGTTGGGGGACAGGCAATCAGCCCCAGCATTTT.

The chain employs TRBV6-2 or TRBV6-3 and TRBJ2-3, with no clear D. Trimming removed 2 bases at V and 0 bases at J, with 9 bases between. The V gene's germline CDR1 is MNHEY and CDR2 SVGEGT. CDR3 length: 15 residues. The CDR3 sequence: CASSYVAVSTDTQYF. The CDR3 DNA sequence: TGTGCCAGCAGTTACGTTGCGGTTAGCACAGATACGCAGTATTTT.

To note about this clonotype: At one end the junction does not follow the germline gene, possibly because of a read error. This chain joins TRBV4-3 and TRBJ1-5, with TRBD1 identical over 10 bases. Germline CDR1 LGHNA, CDR2 YSLEER. The CDR3 spans 17 residues. The CDR3 loop reads CASSQDLGQGVYQPRHF. DNA for the CDR3: TGCGCCAGCAGCCAAGATCTTGGACAGGGGGTTTACCAGCCCCGGCATTTT.

Many counts were recorded for this clonotype. This chain links TRBV27 with TRBJ2-1, with TRBD1 matching over 7 bases. The CDR3 has 15 residues. CDR1 and CDR2 (germline): MNHEY, SMNVEV (reference sequence). Trimming took 1 base from V and 8 from J; bases not matched to a gene: 8. This CDR3 reads CASSLLRDRDHEQFF. CDR3 nucleotides: TGTGCCAGCAGTTTATTGCGAGACAGGGACCATGAGCAGTTCTTC.

This clonotype was counted between two and nine times. The genes are TRBV6-5 and TRBJ2-2; no clear D. Germline loops: CDR1 MNHEY, CDR2 SVGAGI. This CDR3 is built from 16 residues. Trimming left V 7 bases short and J 3 bases short, with 18 bases between. CDR3 coding DNA: TGTGCCAGCACTCCCGGCGGCAGCATCGACACCGGGGAGCTGTTTTTT. Protein sequence: CASTPGGSIDTGELFF.

As regards this clonotype: A much larger clone sits a single nucleotide away, making a read error possible. As DNA, the CDR3 is TGTGCCAGCAGTACCGGGACGGTCTCCACAGATACGCAGTGTTTT. It yields the protein CASSTGTVSTDTQCF. The genes are TRBV2 and TRBJ2-3; D possibly matches TRBD1 or TRBD2 (5 bases each). In germline, CDR1 is SNHLY, CDR2 FYNNEI. The CDR3 sequence is 15 residues long. Based on the CDR3 plus reference TRBV2 and TRBJ2-3, the full variable domain is EPEVTQTPSHQVTQMGQEVILRCVPISNHLYFYWYRQILGQKVEFLVSFYNNEISEKSEIFDDQFSVERPDGSNFTLKIRSTKLEDSAMYFCASSTGTVSTDTQCFGPGTRLTVL.

The rearrangement joins TRBV3-1 to TRBJ2-2, with 8 bases that match TRBD1. The CDR3 loop spans 19 amino acids. Germline V gives CDR1 LGHDT, CDR2 YNNKEL (reference sequence). Trimming cost V 1 base and J 3 bases; bases outside gene matches: 13. The CDR3 sequence is CASSQGDPQGERDTGELFF. The CDR3 DNA reads as TGTGCCAGCAGCCAAGGGGACCCACAGGGGGAGCGTGACACCGGGGAGCTGTTTTTT.

This clonotype was seen repeatedly, ten times or more. The chain carries TRBV6-2 or TRBV6-3 and TRBJ2-7; 9 nucleotides line up with TRBD2. Germline-derived CDR1 and CDR2 are MNHEY and SVGEGT. The CDR3 has 13 amino acids. The junction had 5 bases not matched to a gene; V was cut back by 5 bases and J by 6 bases. The CDR3 sequence: CASSPGLAAEQYF. CDR3 DNA sequence: TGTGCCAGCAGTCCGGGACTAGCTGCCGAGCAGTACTTC.

This clonotype was observed a few times. This chain links TRBV19 with TRBJ2-1, with TRBD1 identical over 9 bases. The CDR3 is 15 residues long. V shed 5 bases and J 2 bases; nucleotides not matched to a gene: 4. The germline V gene has CDR1 LNHDA and CDR2 SQIVND (reference sequence). In DNA form, the CDR3 reads TGTGCCAGTAGTGTCGGGACAGGGCCCTACAATGAGCAGTTCTTC. Protein: CASSVGTGPYNEQFF.

Remarks on this clonotype: Since a much larger clone is just one base distant, this may be a read error. The CDR3 ends on some other residue instead of the conserved phenylalanine or tryptophan, so this is likely a read error. The V call is TRBV7-9, the J call TRBJ2-3, with no clear D. This CDR3 has 15 residues. Germline CDR1 SEHNR, CDR2 FQNEAQ (reference sequence). Trimming left V 5 bases short and J 1 base short, with 13 bases between. The chain's CDR3 is CASSPTGSRTDTQYY. In nucleotides, the CDR3 is TGTGCCAGCAGCCCCACCGGGTCCCGCACAGATACGCAGTATTAT.

The gene calls are TRBV20-1 and TRBJ2-1; 11 nucleotides agree with TRBD2. Germline trimming cut 2 bases from V and 9 bases from J; bases unmatched to any gene: 18. Looked up from germline, CDR1 is DFQATT and CDR2 is SNEGSKA (reference sequence). The CDR3 covers 18 residues. CDR3 sequence: CSARPEVAGGPHIREQFF. As DNA, the CDR3 is TGCAGTGCTAGACCTGAGGTAGCGGGGGGGCCCCATATTCGTGAGCAGTTCTTC.

V usage is TRBV7-9 and J usage is TRBJ2-7; no clear D. The CDR3 totals 15 residues. CDR1 is SEHNR and CDR2 is FQNEAQ in the germline V gene (reference sequence). Between the trimmed V and J ends, which lost 1 base and 0 bases, there was a span of 10 bases. CDR3 DNA sequence: TGTGCCAGCAGCTTAGGACCGGTTAGCTCCTACGAGCAGTACTTC. It specifies CASSLGPVSSYEQYF.